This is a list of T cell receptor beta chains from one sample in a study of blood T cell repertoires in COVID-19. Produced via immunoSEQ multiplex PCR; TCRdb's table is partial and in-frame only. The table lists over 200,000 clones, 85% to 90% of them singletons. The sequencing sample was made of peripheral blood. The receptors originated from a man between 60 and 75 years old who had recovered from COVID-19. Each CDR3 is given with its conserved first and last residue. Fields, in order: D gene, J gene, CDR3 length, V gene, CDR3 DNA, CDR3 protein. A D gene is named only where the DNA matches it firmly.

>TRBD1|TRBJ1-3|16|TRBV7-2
TGTGCCAGCAGCTCCGGGACAGGGGCCTCTGGAAACACCATATATTTT
CASSSGTGASGNTIYF
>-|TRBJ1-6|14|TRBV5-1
TGCGCCAGCAGCTCAGATCCGGGGAATTCACCCCTCCACTTT
CASSSDPGNSPLHF
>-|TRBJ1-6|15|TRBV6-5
TGTGCCAGCAACGGCAGGGGAGCCTATAATTCACCCCTCCACTTT
CASNGRGAYNSPLHF
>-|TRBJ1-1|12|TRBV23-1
TGCGCCAGCAGTCCTGAAGGCAGGGAAGCTTTCTTT
CASSPEGREAFF
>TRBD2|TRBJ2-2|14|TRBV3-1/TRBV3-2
TGTGCCAGCAGGGGCGGGAGGAACACCGGGGAGCTGTTTTTT
CASRGGRNTGELFF
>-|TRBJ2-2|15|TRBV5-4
TGTGCCAGCAGCTTAACTTCAGGGAACACCGGGGAGCTGTTTTTT
CASSLTSGNTGELFF
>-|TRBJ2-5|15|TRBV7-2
TGTGCCAGCAGCTCCCTAGGGGGTTACCAAGAGACCCAGTACTTC
CASSSLGGYQETQYF
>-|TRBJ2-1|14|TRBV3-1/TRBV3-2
TGTGCCAGCAGCCCGGGACAATTAAACAATGAGCAGTTCTTC
CASSPGQLNNEQFF
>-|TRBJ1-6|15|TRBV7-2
TGTGCCAGCAGCTCGGGACACGGTTATAATTCACCCCTCCACTTT
CASSSGHGYNSPLHF
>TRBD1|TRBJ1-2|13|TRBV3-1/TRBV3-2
TGTGCCAGCAGCGAAGACAGGGGGCGGGGCTACACCTTC
CASSEDRGRGYTF
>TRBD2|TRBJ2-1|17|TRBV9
TGTGCCAGCAGCCCCCACGGGACTAGCGGTGGACGCAATGAGCAGTTCTTC
CASSPHGTSGGRNEQFF
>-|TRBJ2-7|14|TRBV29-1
TGCAGCGTTGAAGATCGAGGGAGAACCTACGAGCAGTACTTC
CSVEDRGRTYEQYF
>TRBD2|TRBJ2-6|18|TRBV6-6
TGTGCCAGCAGTCTCAAAGGCCCGGGGGGCTCTGGGGCCAACGTCCTGACTTTC
CASSLKGPGGSGANVLTF